This T cell receptor beta chain was observed in a study of blood T cell repertoires in COVID-19. Assay: immunoSEQ multiplex PCR; the TCRdb copy retains only in-frame clones and omits some. The table shows a few hundred thousand clones, with nearly 90% occurring only once. Enrollees, about 18 to 89 years old, lived in 24 US areas. After removal of 1 base from V and 5 bases from J, the junction contained 7 bases not matched to a gene. This CDR3 region has 16 residues. Germline V gene sequence: CDR1 SGHTA, CDR2 FQGNSA. The TCR comes from a woman between 18 and 30 years old with acute COVID-19. Sequenced sample: PBMCs or T cells enriched from blood (not recorded which). The chain has TRBV7-2 and TRBJ2-1; TRBD2 aligns across 8 bases. The CDR3 nucleotides read TGTGCCAGCAGCTTAGTCCGAGCGGGAGTGAACAATGAGCAGTTCTTC. It specifies CASSLVRAGVNNEQFF. Variable domain in full (rest from reference TRBV7-2 and TRBJ2-1): GAGVSQSPSNKVTEKGKDVELRCDPISGHTALYWYRQSLGQGLEFLIYFQGNSAPDKSGLPSDRFSAERTGGSVSTLTIQRTQQEDSAVYLCASSLVRAGVNNEQFFGPGTRLTVL.